These 4 T cell receptor beta chains were sequenced from one sample in a study of CXCR3-negative and CXCR3-positive naive CD8 T cells. General study points: More hydrophobic TRB CDR3s occurred in CXCR3-positive than in CXCR3-negative naive cells.

For these TCRs, the target antigens are not known. The libraries of TRB cDNA were prepared using 5' RACE with UMI labels. TCRdb reanalyzed the 5' RACE reads and collapses them to one entry per CDR3 protein, without DNA. The repertoire table contains under 150,000 distinct CDR3 sequences. Sequencing used naive CXCR3+ CD8+ T cells from blood. Subset indicated: CD45RO-CCR7+CD27+CD95- naive CD8+ T cells expressing CXCR3 (TNR3+). The receptors derive from a human donor in good health. Some clones in this sample may be carry-over from other donors' samples.

The chain combines TRBV27 with TRBJ2-5; TCRdb picks TRBD1, but there is no DNA to check that call. The germline CDR1 and CDR2 sequences are MNHEY and SMNVEV (reference sequence). CDR3 length: 14 residues. The CDR3 loop is CTSSLSRGTETQYF.

The V gene is TRBV12-3 or TRBV12-4, the J gene TRBJ2-7; no DNA is available, so the TRBD2 call from TCRdb remains unchecked. The CDR3 has 14 amino acids. The chain's CDR3 is CASSFGPQGYEQYF.

The chain uses TRBV19 and TRBJ2-1; the D call from TCRdb, TRBD1, cannot be confirmed without DNA. The CDR3 has 16 amino acids. The germline V gene has CDR1 LNHDA and CDR2 SQIVND (reference sequence). CDR3 amino acids: CASSISGTGVYNEQFF.

The V call is TRBV29-1, the J call TRBJ1-4; without DNA, the TCRdb call of TRBD1 cannot be checked. The CDR3 totals 14 residues. Germline CDR1 reads SQVTM; CDR2 reads ANQGSEA. The chain's CDR3 is CSCRGTLATTELFF. Combining the CDR3 with reference TRBV29-1 and TRBJ1-4 gives the whole variable domain SAVISQKPSRDICQRGTSLTIQCQVDSQVTMMFWYRQQPGQSLTLIATANQGSEATYESGFVIDKFPISRPNLTFSTLTVSNMSPEDSSIYLCSCRGTLATTELFFGSGTQLSVL.